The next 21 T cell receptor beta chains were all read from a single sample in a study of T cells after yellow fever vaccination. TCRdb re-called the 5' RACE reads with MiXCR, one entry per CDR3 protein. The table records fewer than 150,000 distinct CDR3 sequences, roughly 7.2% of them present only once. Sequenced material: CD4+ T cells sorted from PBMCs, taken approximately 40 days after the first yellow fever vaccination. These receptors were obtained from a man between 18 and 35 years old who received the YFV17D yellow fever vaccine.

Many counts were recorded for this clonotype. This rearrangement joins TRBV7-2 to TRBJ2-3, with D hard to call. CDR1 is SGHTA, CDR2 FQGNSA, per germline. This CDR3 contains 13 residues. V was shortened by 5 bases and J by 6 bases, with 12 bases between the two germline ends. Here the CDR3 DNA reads TGTGCCAGCAGCCCCGGAACCGGGGATACGCAGTATTTT. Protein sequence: CASSPGTGDTQYF.

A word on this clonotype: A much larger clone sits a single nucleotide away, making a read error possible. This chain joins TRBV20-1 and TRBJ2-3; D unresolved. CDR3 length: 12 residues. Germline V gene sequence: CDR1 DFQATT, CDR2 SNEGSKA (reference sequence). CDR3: CSASNSADKQYF. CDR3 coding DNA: TGCAGTGCTAGTAACAGCGCAGATAAGCAGTATTTT.

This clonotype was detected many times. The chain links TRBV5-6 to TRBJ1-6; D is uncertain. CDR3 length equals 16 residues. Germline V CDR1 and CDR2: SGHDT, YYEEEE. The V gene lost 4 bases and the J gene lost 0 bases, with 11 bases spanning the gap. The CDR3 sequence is CASSPTLSSYNSPLHF. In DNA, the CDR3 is TGTGCCAGCAGCCCGACACTGAGCTCCTATAATTCACCCCTCCACTTT.

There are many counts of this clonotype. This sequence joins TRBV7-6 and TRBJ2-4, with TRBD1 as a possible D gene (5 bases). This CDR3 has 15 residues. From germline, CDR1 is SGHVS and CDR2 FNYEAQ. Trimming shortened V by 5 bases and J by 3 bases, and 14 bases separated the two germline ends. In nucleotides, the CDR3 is TGTGCCAGCAGCCCCCTGGAAGGGGTCAAAAACATTCAGTACTTC. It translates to CASSPLEGVKNIQYF.

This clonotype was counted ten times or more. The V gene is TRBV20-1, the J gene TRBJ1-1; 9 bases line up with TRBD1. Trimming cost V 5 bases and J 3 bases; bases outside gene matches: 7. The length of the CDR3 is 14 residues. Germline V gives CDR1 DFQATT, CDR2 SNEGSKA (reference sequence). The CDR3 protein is CSAHRGPGDTEAFF. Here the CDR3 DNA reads TGCAGTGCTCACAGGGGGCCAGGGGACACTGAAGCTTTCTTT.

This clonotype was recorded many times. The chain's CDR3 is CATSRDNRGTSPLHF. Here the CDR3 DNA reads TGTGCCACCAGCAGAGATAACAGGGGGACTTCACCCCTCCACTTT. The chain links TRBV15 to TRBJ1-6, with 8 bases aligning to TRBD1. Trimming cost V 0 bases and J 9 bases; bases outside gene matches: 4. The germline V gene has CDR1 LNHNV and CDR2 YYDKDF (reference sequence). This CDR3 comprises 15 residues.

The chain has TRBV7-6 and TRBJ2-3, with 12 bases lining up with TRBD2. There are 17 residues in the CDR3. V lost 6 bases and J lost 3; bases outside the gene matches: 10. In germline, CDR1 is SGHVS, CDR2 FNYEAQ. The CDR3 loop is CASSPSGGGERTDTQYF. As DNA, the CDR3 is TGTGCCAGCAGTCCTAGCGGGGGGGGTGAGAGAACAGATACGCAGTATTTT.

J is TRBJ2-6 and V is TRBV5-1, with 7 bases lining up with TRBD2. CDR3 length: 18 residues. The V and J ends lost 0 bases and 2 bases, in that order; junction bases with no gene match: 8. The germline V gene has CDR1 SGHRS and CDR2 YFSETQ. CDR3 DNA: TGCGCCAGCAGCTTGGCCGGGGAGGGGTCCCCTGGGGCCAACGTCCTGACTTTC. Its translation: CASSLAGEGSPGANVLTF.

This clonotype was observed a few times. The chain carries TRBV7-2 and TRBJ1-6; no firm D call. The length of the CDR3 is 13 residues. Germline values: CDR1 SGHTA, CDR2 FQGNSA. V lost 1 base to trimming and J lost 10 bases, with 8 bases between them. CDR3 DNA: TGTGCCAGCAGCTTAGGGCCGGGGTCACCCCTCCACTTT. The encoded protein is CASSLGPGSPLHF.

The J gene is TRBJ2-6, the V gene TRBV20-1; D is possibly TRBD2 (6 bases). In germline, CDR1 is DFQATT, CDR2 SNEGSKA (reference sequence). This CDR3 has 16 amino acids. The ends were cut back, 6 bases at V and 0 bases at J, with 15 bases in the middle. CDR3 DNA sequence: TGCAGTGCGCGGGACTGGGGCGACTCTGGGGCCAACGTCCTGACTTTC. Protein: CSARDWGDSGANVLTF.

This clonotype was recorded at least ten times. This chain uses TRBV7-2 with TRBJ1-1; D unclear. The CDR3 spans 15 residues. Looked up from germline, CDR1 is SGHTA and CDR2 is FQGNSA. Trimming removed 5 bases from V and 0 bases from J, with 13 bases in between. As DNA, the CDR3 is TGTGCCAGCAGCCCGCCGGGGTCCCTGAACACTGAAGCTTTCTTT. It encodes CASSPPGSLNTEAFF.

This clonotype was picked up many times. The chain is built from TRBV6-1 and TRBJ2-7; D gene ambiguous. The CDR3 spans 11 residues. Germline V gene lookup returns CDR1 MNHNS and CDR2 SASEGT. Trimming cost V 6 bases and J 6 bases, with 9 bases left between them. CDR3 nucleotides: TGTGCCAGCAGCCCTCGGACCGAGCAGTACGTC. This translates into CASSPRTEQYV.

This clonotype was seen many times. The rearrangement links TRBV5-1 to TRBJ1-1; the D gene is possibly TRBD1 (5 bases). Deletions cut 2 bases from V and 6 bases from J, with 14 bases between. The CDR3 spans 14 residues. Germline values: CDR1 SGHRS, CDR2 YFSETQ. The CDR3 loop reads CASSFLGDGAEAFF. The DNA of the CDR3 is TGCGCCAGCAGCTTTTTGGGGGACGGCGCTGAAGCTTTCTTT.

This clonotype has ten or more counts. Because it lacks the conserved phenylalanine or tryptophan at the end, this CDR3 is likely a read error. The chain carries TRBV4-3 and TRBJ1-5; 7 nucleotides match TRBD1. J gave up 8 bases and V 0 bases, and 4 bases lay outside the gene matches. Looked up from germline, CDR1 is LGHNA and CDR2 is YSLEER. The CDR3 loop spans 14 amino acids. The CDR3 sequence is CASSQDQGVEPQHS. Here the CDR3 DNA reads TGCGCCAGCAGCCAAGATCAGGGGGTAGAGCCCCAGCATTCT.

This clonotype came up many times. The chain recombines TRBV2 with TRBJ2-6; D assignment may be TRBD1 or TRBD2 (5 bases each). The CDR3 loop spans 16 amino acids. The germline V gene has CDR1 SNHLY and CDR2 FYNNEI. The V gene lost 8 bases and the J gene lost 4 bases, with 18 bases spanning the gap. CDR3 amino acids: CASFGTLGTGANVLTF. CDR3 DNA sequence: TGTGCCAGCTTTGGGACGTTGGGAACCGGGGCCAACGTCCTGACTTTC.

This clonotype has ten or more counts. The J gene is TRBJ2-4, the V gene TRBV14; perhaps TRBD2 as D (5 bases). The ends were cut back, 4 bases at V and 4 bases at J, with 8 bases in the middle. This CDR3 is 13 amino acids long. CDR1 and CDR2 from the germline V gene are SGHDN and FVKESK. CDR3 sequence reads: CASSRSGKNIQYF. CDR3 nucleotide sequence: TGTGCCAGCAGCCGTTCGGGGAAAAACATTCAGTACTTC.

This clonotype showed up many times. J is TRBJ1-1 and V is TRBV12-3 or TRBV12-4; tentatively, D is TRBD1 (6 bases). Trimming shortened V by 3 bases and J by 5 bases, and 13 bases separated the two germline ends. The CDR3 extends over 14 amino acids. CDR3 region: CASSFWGARTEAFF. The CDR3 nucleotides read TGTGCCAGCAGTTTCTGGGGGGCGCGGACTGAAGCTTTCTTT.

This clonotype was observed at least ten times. The CDR3 is CSARVPGIQTYNEQFF. In nucleotides, the CDR3 is TGCAGTGCTAGAGTTCCTGGGATCCAGACTTACAATGAGCAGTTCTTC. The chain has TRBV20-1 and TRBJ2-1; no reliable D call. This CDR3 is 16 amino acids long. Trimming took off 1 base at V and 4 bases at J, with 17 bases between the two ends. The germline V gene has CDR1 DFQATT and CDR2 SNEGSKA (reference sequence).

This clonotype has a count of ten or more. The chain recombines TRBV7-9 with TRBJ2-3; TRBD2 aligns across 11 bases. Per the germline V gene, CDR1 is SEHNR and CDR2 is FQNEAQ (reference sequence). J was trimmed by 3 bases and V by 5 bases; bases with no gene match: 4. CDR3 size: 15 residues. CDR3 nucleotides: TGTGCCAGCAGCCATAGCGGGGGGGCAACAGATACGCAGTATTTT. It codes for CASSHSGGATDTQYF.

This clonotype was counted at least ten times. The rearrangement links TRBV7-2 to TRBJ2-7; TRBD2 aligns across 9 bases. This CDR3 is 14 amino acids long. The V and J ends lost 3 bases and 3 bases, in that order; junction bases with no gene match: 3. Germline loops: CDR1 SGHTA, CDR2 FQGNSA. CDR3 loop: CASSFTAGGYEQYF. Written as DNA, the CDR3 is TGTGCCAGCAGCTTTACAGCGGGGGGCTACGAGCAGTACTTC.

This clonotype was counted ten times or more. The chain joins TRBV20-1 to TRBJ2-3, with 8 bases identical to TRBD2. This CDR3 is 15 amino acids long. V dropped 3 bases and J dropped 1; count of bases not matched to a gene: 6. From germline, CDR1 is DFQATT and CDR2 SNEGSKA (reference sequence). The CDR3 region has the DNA TGCAGTGCTAGTGGGGGACTAGTCGGCACAGATACGCAGTATTTT. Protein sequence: CSASGGLVGTDTQYF.